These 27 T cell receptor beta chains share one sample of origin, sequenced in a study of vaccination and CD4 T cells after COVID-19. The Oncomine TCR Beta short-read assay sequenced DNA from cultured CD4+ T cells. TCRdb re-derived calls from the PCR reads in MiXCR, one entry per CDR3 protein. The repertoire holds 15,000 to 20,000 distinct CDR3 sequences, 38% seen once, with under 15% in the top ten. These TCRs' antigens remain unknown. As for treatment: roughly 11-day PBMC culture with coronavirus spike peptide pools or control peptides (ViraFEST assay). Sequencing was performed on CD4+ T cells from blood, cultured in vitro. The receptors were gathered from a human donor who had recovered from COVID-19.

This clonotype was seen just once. The CDR3, as DNA: TGTGCCAGCACGGGACAGGGGAACACCGGGGAGCTGTTTTTT. It codes for CASTGQGNTGELFF. The genes are TRBV6-1 and TRBJ2-2; TRBD1 matches 9 bases. This CDR3 has 14 amino acids. Germline CDR1 and CDR2: MNHNS and SASEGT. Trimming took 7 bases from V and 1 from J; bases not matched to a gene: 1.

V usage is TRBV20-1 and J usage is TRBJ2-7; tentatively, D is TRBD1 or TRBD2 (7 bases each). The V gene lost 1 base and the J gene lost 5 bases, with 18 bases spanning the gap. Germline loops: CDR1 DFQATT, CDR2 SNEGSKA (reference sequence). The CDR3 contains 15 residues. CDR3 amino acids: CSARAEGGGVDEQYF. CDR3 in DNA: TGCAGTGCTAGAGCAGAGGGAGGGGGCGTGGACGAGCAGTACTTC.

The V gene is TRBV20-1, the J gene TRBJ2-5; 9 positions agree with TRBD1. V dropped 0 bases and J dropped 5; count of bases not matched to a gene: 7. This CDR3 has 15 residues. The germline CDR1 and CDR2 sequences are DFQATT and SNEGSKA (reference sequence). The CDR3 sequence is CSARDPTGGGETQYF. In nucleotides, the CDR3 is TGCAGTGCTAGAGATCCAACAGGGGGCGGGGAGACCCAGTACTTC.

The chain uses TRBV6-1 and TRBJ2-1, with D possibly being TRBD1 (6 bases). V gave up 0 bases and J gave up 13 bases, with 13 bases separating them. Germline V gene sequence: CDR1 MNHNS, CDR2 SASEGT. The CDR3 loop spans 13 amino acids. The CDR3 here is CASSEASGAYQFF. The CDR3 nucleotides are TGTGCCAGCAGTGAAGCATCAGGGGCCTATCAGTTCTTC.

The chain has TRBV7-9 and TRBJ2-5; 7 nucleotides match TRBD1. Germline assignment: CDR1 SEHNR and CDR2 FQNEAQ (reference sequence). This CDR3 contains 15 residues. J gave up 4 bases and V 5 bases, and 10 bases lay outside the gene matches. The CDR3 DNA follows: TGTGCCAGCAGCCCAGACAGGGACGGAGGAGAGACCCAGTACTTC. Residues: CASSPDRDGGETQYF.

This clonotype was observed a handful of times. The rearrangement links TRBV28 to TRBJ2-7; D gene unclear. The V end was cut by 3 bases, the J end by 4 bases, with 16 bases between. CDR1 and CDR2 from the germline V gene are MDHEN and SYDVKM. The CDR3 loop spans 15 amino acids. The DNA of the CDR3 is TGTGCCAGCAGTTTTAGTGCCAACCCCCATTACGAGCAGTACTTC. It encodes CASSFSANPHYEQYF.

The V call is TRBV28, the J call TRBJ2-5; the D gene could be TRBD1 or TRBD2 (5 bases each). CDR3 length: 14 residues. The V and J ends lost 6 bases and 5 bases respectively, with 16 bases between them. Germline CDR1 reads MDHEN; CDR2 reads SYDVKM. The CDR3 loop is CASSPGTRPETQYF. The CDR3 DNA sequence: TGTGCCAGCAGCCCGGGGACCCGCCCGGAGACCCAGTACTTC.

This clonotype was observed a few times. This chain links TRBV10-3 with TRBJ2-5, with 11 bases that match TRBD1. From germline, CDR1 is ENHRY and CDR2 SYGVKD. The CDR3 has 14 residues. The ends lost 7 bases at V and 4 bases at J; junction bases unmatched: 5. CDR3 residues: CAIKGQGEGETQYF. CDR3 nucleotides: TGTGCCATCAAGGGACAGGGGGAAGGAGAGACCCAGTACTTC.

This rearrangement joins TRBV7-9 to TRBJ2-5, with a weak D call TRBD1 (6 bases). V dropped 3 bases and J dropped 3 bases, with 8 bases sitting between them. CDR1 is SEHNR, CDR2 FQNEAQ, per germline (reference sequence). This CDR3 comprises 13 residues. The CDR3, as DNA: TGTGCCAGCAGCTTTTCAGGGGAAGAGACCCAGTACTTC. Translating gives CASSFSGEETQYF.

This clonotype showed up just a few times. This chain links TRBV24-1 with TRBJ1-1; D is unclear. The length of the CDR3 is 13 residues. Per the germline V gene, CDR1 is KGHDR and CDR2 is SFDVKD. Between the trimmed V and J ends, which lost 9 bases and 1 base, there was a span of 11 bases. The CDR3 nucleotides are TGTGCCACCCTGACACAGAGGAACACTGAAGCTTTCTTT. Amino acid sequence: CATLTQRNTEAFF.

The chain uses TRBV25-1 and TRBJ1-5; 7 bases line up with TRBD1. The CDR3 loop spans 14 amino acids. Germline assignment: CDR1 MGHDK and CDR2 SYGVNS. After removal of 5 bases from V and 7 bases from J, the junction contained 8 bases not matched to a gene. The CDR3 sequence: CASSRDRSGQPQHF. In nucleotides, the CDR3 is TGTGCCAGCAGTCGGGACAGATCTGGCCAGCCCCAGCATTTT. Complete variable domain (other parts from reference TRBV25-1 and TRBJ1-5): EADIYQTPRYLVIGTGKKITLECSQTMGHDKMYWYQQDPGMELHLIHYSYGVNSTEKGDLSSESTVSRIRTEHFPLTLESARPSHTSQYLCASSRDRSGQPQHFGDGTRLSIL.

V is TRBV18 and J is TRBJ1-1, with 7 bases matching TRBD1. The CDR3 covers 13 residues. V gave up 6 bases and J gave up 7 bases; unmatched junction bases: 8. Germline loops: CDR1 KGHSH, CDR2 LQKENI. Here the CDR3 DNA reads TGTGCCAGCTCCCAAACAGGGGAGGGTGAAGCTTTCTTT. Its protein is CASSQTGEGEAFF.

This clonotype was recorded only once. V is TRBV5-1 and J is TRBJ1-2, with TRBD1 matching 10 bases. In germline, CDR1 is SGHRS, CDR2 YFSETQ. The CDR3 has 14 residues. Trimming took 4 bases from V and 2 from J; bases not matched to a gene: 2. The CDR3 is CASSPDRGNYGYTF. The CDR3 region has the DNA TGCGCCAGCAGCCCGGACAGGGGGAACTATGGCTACACCTTC.

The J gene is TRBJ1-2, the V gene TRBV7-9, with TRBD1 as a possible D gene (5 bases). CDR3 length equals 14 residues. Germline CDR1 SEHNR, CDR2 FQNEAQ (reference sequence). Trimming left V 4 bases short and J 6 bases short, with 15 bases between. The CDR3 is CASSSRDRFDGYTF. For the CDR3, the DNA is TGTGCCAGCAGCTCCAGGGATAGGTTCGATGGCTACACCTTC. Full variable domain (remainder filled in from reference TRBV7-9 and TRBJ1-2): DTGVSQNPRHKITKRGQNVTFRCDPISEHNRLYWYRQTLGQGPEFLTYFQNEAQLEKSRLLSDRFSAERPKGSFSTLEIQRTEQGDSAMYLCASSSRDRFDGYTFGSGTRLTVV.

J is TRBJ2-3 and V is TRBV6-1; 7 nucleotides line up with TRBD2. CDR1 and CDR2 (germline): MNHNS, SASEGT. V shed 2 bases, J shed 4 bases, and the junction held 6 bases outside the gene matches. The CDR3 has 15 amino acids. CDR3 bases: TGTGCCAGCAGTGAATTGAGGGGAGGGCCAGATACGCAGTATTTT. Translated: CASSELRGGPDTQYF.

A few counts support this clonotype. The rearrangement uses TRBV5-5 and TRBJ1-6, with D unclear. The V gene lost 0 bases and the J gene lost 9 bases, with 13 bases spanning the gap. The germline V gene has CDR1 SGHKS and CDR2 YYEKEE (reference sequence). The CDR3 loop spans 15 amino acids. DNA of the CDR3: TGTGCCAGCAGCTTGGAGAGGGTAGGAAGTTCACCCCTCCACTTT. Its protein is CASSLERVGSSPLHF. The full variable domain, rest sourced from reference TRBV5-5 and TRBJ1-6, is DAGVTQSPTHLIKTRGQQVTLRCSPISGHKSVSWYQQVLGQGPQFIFQYYEKEERGRGNFPDRFSARQFPNYSSELNVNALLLGDSALYLCASSLERVGSSPLHFGNGTRLTVT.

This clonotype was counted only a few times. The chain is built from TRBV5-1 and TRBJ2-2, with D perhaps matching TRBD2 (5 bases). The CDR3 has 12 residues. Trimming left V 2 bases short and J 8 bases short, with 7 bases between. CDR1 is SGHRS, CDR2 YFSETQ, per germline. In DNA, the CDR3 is TGCGCCAGCAGCTTCGCGGGTGGGGAGCTGTTTTTT. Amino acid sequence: CASSFAGGELFF.

CDR3 bases: TGCAGTGCGGTTCCCTCTAGTCCCATCTACGAGCAGTACTTC. Protein: CSAVPSSPIYEQYF. The rearrangement uses TRBV20-1 and TRBJ2-7; D remains unclear. The CDR3 spans 14 residues. Germline CDR1 reads DFQATT; CDR2 reads SNEGSKA (reference sequence). The V end lost 6 bases, the J end lost 3 bases, and 18 bases lay between the germline ends.

CDR3 nucleotides: TGTGCCACCAGCAGAGATCTCATGGCTAGCGGGATGCGAACATACGAGCAGTACTTC. Translated: CATSRDLMASGMRTYEQYF. The V gene is TRBV15, the J gene TRBJ2-7, with TRBD2 identical over 9 bases. Germline V lookup: CDR1 LNHNV, CDR2 YYDKDF (reference sequence). This CDR3 is 19 amino acids long. V dropped 0 bases and J dropped 4; count of bases not matched to a gene: 16.

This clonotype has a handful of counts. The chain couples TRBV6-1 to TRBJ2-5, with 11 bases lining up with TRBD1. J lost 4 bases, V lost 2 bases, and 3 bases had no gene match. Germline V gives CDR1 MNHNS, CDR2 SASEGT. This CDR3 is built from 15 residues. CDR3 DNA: TGTGCCAGCAGTGAATTAGGGACAGGGGGAGAGACCCAGTACTTC. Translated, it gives CASSELGTGGETQYF.

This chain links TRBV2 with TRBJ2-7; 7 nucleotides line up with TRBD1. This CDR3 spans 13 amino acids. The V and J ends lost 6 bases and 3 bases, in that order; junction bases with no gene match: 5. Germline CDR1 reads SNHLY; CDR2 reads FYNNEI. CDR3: CASRQGLIYEQYF. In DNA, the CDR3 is TGTGCCAGCAGACAGGGGTTAATCTACGAGCAGTACTTC.

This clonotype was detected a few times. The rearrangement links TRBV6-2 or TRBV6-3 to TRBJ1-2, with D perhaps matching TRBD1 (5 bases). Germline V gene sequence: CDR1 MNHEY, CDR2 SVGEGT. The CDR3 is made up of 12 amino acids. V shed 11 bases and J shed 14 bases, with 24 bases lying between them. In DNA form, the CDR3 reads TGTGCCTCCAAGGACGAGGGGCTCAGGGAAACCTTC. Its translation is CASKDEGLRETF.

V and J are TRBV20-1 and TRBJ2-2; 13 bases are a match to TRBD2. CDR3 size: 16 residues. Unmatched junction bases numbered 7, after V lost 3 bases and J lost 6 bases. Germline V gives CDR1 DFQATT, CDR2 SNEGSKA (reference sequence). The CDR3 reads CSARSGLAGVSGELFF. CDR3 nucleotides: TGCAGTGCTAGGTCCGGACTAGCGGGAGTTTCCGGGGAGCTGTTTTTT.

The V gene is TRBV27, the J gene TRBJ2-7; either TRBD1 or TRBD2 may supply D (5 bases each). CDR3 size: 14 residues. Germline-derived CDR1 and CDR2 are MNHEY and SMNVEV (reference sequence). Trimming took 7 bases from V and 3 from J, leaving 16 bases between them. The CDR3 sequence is CASKPSGGGYEQYF. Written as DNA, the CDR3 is TGTGCCAGCAAGCCCTCGGGTGGGGGCTACGAGCAGTACTTC.

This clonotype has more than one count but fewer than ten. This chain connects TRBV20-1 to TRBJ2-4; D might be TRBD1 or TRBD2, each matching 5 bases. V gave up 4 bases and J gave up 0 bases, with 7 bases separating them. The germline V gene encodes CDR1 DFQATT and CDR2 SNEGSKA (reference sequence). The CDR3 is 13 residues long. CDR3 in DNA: TGCAGTGCTAAGAGGGGAGCCAAAAACATTCAGTACTTC. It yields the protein CSAKRGAKNIQYF.

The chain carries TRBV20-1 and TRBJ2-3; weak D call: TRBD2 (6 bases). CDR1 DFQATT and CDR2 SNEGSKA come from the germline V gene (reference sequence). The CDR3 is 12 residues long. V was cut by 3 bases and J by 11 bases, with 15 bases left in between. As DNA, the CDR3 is TGCAGTGCTAGGCCTAGGGAGGTGGGGCAGTATTTT. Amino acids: CSARPREVGQYF.

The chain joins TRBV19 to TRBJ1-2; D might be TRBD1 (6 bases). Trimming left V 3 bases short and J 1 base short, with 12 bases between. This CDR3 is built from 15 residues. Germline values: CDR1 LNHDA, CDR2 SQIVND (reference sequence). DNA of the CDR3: TGTGCCAGTAGTATCGGGTCAGGGGATAACTATGGCTACACCTTC. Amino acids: CASSIGSGDNYGYTF. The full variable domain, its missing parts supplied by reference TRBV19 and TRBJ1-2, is DGGITQSPKYLFRKEGQNVTLSCEQNLNHDAMYWYRQDPGQGLRLIYYSQIVNDFQKGDIAEGYSVSREKKESFPLTVTSAQKNPTAFYLCASSIGSGDNYGYTFGSGTRLTVV.